This T cell receptor beta chain derives from a study of T cell clones after liver transplantation. At the level of the study: Graft-donor-reactive sequences were compared with third-party-reactive TCRbeta sequences from pre-transplant mixed lymphocyte reactions.

Study conclusions and caveats: Post-transplant time points were not standardized, so conclusions are preliminary. The donor-reactive repertoire was only partly measurable in two subjects, lacking donor cells. Compared with third party-reactive sequences, donor-reactive ones declined more, independent of withdrawal success.

The method was immunoSEQ multiplex PCR; TCRdb's version includes in-frame clones alone and lacks a portion of them. The table has some 33,000 clones, over 85% seen once. Comment on this clone: Antigen specificity is unknown.

The TCR sequence derives from a human patient who received a liver transplant. A share of the T cells may be of graft donor origin. Sequencing was performed on CD8+ T cells from blood, taken 12 months after liver transplant.

The CDR3 nucleotides are TGTGCCAGCAGTTTAGACGGTGAGACCCAGTACTTC. This codes for CASSLDGETQYF. The V call is TRBV27, the J call TRBJ2-5; D is unresolved. V lost 2 bases and J 5 bases, leaving 6 bases between the germline ends. The CDR3 has 12 amino acids. Germline CDR1 reads MNHEY; CDR2 reads SMNVEV (reference sequence).